These 25 T cell receptor beta chains came from one sample sequenced in a study of blood T cell repertoires in COVID-19. Produced via immunoSEQ multiplex PCR; TCRdb's table is partial and in-frame only. This sample yields more than 250,000 clones, of which 88% are seen a single time; roughly 1.2% belongs to the top ten. The sample was PBMCs or T cells enriched from blood (not recorded which). The source of these receptors is a woman aged 40 to 50 with acute COVID-19.

This sequence joins TRBV5-1 and TRBJ1-3; D gene unclear. In germline, CDR1 is SGHRS, CDR2 YFSETQ. V shed 1 base and J shed 0 bases, with 17 bases lying between them. The CDR3 contains 18 residues. The CDR3, as DNA: TGCGCCAGCAGCTTGTCTCCGACCCCAGCGAACTCTGGAAACACCATATATTTT. This codes for CASSLSPTPANSGNTIYF.

This chain joins TRBV18 and TRBJ1-2, with TRBD1 matching over 8 bases. The germline V gene has CDR1 KGHSH and CDR2 LQKENI. The CDR3 is made up of 14 amino acids. Trimming removed 2 bases from V and 8 bases from J; junction bases left unmatched: 7. CDR3: CASSPTTGEAGYTF. DNA of the CDR3: TGTGCCAGCTCACCAACGACAGGGGAGGCGGGCTACACCTTC. Full variable domain (remainder filled in from reference TRBV18 and TRBJ1-2): NAGVMQNPRHLVRRRGQEARLRCSPMKGHSHVYWYRQLPEEGLKFMVYLQKENIIDESGMPKERFSAEFPKEGPSILRIQQVVRGDSAAYFCASSPTTGEAGYTFGSGTRLTVV.

The J gene is TRBJ2-7, the V gene TRBV28; D might be TRBD2 (7 bases). The V end lost 2 bases, the J end lost 4 bases, and 12 bases lay between the germline ends. This CDR3 has 14 amino acids. Germline assignment: CDR1 MDHEN and CDR2 SYDVKM. The CDR3 DNA sequence: TGTGCCAGCAGTTTAGGAGGGGGGGGTTACGAGCAGTACGTC. Protein sequence: CASSLGGGGYEQYV.

The chain has TRBV5-1 and TRBJ2-3; TRBD2 matches 7 bases. Unmatched junction bases numbered 6, after V lost 0 bases and J lost 2 bases. The CDR3 spans 16 residues. CDR1 and CDR2 (germline): SGHRS, YFSETQ. CDR3: CASSLGLAGPTDTQYF. CDR3 DNA: TGCGCCAGCAGCTTGGGACTAGCAGGCCCCACAGATACGCAGTATTTT.

This rearrangement joins TRBV7-6 to TRBJ2-1, with TRBD2 identical over 11 bases. Germline assignment: CDR1 SGHVS and CDR2 FNYEAQ. This CDR3 contains 17 residues. The ends lost 2 bases at V and 5 bases at J; junction bases unmatched: 8. The CDR3 sequence is CASSLKTSGSHNNEQFF. The DNA for the CDR3 is TGTGCCAGCAGCTTAAAAACTAGCGGGAGTCACAACAATGAGCAGTTCTTC.

The chain joins TRBV10-1 to TRBJ1-4, with 7 bases matching TRBD1. V shed 6 bases, J shed 8 bases, and the junction held 6 bases outside the gene matches. Germline CDR1 is WNHNN and CDR2 is SYGVQD (reference sequence). The CDR3 is 13 residues long. CDR3 residues: CASSRDRGEKLFF. For the CDR3, the DNA is TGCGCCAGCAGCCGGGACAGAGGGGAAAAACTGTTTTTT.

The V gene is TRBV3-1 (or the pseudogene TRBV3-2), the J gene TRBJ1-5, with D maybe TRBD1 (5 bases). This CDR3 has 14 residues. V lost 4 bases, J lost 7 bases, and 14 bases lay in between. Germline CDR1 is LGHDT and CDR2 is YNNKEL (reference sequence). The CDR3 loop is CASSPRGLGQPQHF. CDR3 bases: TGTGCCAGCAGCCCAAGGGGCTTAGGGCAGCCCCAGCATTTT.

The rearrangement uses TRBV5-1 and TRBJ1-2; D is uncertain. The CDR3 totals 12 residues. Looked up from germline, CDR1 is SGHRS and CDR2 is YFSETQ. V was pared by 5 bases and J by 9 bases, with 14 bases between. The CDR3 spells CASSSLSLSYTF. Here the CDR3 DNA reads TGCGCCAGCAGTTCCCTATCCTTAAGCTACACCTTC.

This rearrangement joins TRBV5-3 to TRBJ1-6; D unresolved. TRBV5-3 qualifies as an ORF whose function is uncertain. The CDR3 contains 11 residues. V was shortened by 7 bases and J by 7 bases, with 6 bases between the two germline ends. The CDR3 bases are TGTGCCAGACTCTACAATTCACCCCTCCACTTT. This translates into CARLYNSPLHF.

The gene calls are TRBV28 and TRBJ2-1; maybe TRBD2 (6 bases). This CDR3 has 14 residues. Germline-derived CDR1 and CDR2 are MDHEN and SYDVKM. Trimming stripped 6 bases from V and 7 bases from J, with 16 bases between. CDR3 sequence reads: CASRTREPGNEQFF. The CDR3 coding sequence is TGTGCCAGCAGGACCCGGGAGCCGGGGAATGAGCAGTTCTTC.

This chain uses TRBV4-1 with TRBJ2-1, with 8 nucleotides matching TRBD2. Germline values: CDR1 MGHRA, CDR2 YSYEKL. The ends lost 4 bases at V and 4 bases at J; junction bases unmatched: 12. CDR3 size: 17 residues. CDR3 residues: CASSPRFGASGYNEQFF. CDR3 in DNA: TGCGCCAGCAGCCCAAGGTTTGGGGCTAGCGGGTACAATGAGCAGTTCTTC.

The chain links TRBV23-1 to TRBJ2-1, with TRBD2 as a possible D gene (6 bases). TRBV23-1 is classed as an ORF, of uncertain function. CDR3 length: 20 amino acids. Trimming left V 3 bases short and J 5 bases short, with 29 bases between. Here the CDR3 reads CASSHLRANRDSTYDNEQFF. CDR3 in DNA: TGCGCCAGCAGTCACCTCAGGGCGAATCGGGACTCTACCTACGACAATGAGCAGTTCTTC.

V and J are TRBV7-8 and TRBJ2-1; perhaps TRBD2 as D (5 bases). The CDR3 has 14 residues. Germline assignment: CDR1 SGHVS and CDR2 FQNEAQ. V lost 5 bases to trimming and J lost 4 bases, with 12 bases between them. The CDR3 DNA sequence: TGTGCCAGCAGCCCTCCGGGATCTTACAATGAGCAGTTCTTC. Translating it yields CASSPPGSYNEQFF.

The chain employs TRBV10-3 and TRBJ1-2; TRBD1 agrees at 12 bases. CDR1 is ENHRY and CDR2 is SYGVKD in the germline V gene. V dropped 6 bases and J dropped 3; count of bases not matched to a gene: 2. CDR3 length: 14 residues. The DNA of the CDR3 is TGTGCCATCAGCGGGACAGGGGGCGACTATGGCTACACCTTC. It encodes CAISGTGGDYGYTF.

The chain uses TRBV4-2 and TRBJ2-2, with 7 bases fitting TRBD2. The CDR3 is 16 amino acids. Per the germline V gene, CDR1 is LGHNA and CDR2 is YNFKEQ. V was pared by 0 bases and J by 0 bases, with 1 base of the junction left unmatched. CDR3 loop: CASSQEGGANTGELFF. The CDR3 region has the DNA TGTGCCAGCAGCCAAGAGGGAGGGGCGAACACCGGGGAGCTGTTTTTT.

The chain employs TRBV15 and TRBJ1-1; D is unclear. CDR1 LNHNV and CDR2 YYDKDF come from the germline V gene (reference sequence). The CDR3 totals 14 residues. Trimming removed 8 bases from V and 0 bases from J, with 13 bases in between. CDR3 sequence reads: CATSEVFMNTEAFF. The CDR3 DNA follows: TGTGCCACCTCAGAGGTGTTCATGAACACTGAAGCTTTCTTT.

CDR3 amino acids: CASSLLSSPNYGYTF. The CDR3 DNA reads TGTGCCAGCAGTTTATTGAGCTCCCCTAACTATGGCTACACCTTC. The chain is built from TRBV27 and TRBJ1-2; D gene ambiguous. The V gene lost 1 base and the J gene lost 0 bases, with 9 bases spanning the gap. The CDR3 is made up of 15 amino acids. Germline V gives CDR1 MNHEY, CDR2 SMNVEV (reference sequence).

The J gene is TRBJ2-2, the V gene TRBV12-5; TRBD2 matches at 9 bases. Germline loops: CDR1 LGHNT, CDR2 FRNRAP. The CDR3 contains 13 residues. The V gene end was trimmed by 10 bases and the J gene end by 7 bases; junction bases not matched to a gene: 7. DNA for the CDR3: TGTGCTACCACCGGGACTAGCAACGGGGAGCTGTTTTTT. Translated: CATTGTSNGELFF.

This clone was detected a few times. V gene TRBV5-4 combines with J gene TRBJ2-1; 7 bases map to TRBD1. CDR1 is SGHNT, CDR2 YYREEE, per germline (reference sequence). Trimming at V came to 2 bases and at J to 0 bases, leaving 11 bases not matched to a gene. The CDR3 runs 18 residues. The chain's CDR3 is CASSLRSAGGFSYNEQFF. Here the CDR3 DNA reads TGTGCCAGCAGCTTACGGTCCGCAGGGGGTTTCTCCTACAATGAGCAGTTCTTC.

The chain employs TRBV5-1 and TRBJ2-7; D is perhaps TRBD1 (5 bases). Trimming took off 4 bases at V and 5 bases at J, with 16 bases between the two ends. The CDR3 loop spans 14 amino acids. Germline loops: CDR1 SGHRS, CDR2 YFSETQ. CDR3 amino acids: CASSPVAGYNEQYF. The DNA for the CDR3 is TGCGCCAGCAGCCCGGTGGCAGGGTACAACGAGCAGTACTTC.

This chain's CDR3 is CASARIQVYNEQFF. As DNA, the CDR3 is TGTGCCAGTGCTAGGATACAAGTCTACAATGAGCAGTTCTTC. This chain links TRBV7-9 with TRBJ2-1; D is unclear. V was trimmed by 9 bases and J by 3 bases, leaving 15 bases between them. The germline CDR1 and CDR2 sequences are SEHNR and FQNEAQ (reference sequence). The CDR3 is 14 residues long.

In this sample, this clone turned up once. V usage is TRBV15 and J usage is TRBJ1-2; 12 bases line up with TRBD1. Germline-derived CDR1 and CDR2 are LNHNV and YYDKDF (reference sequence). The J segment lost 3 bases and the V segment lost 2 bases, leaving 10 bases of the junction unmatched. The length of the CDR3 is 18 residues. The CDR3 nucleotides read TGTGCCACCAGCAGACTCCGGGACAGGGGGCTTTTCGACTATGGCTACACCTTC. This encodes CATSRLRDRGLFDYGYTF.

V and J are TRBV30 and TRBJ1-2, with a weak D call TRBD1 (5 bases). The germline gives CDR1 GTSNPN, CDR2 SVGIG (reference sequence). V lost 4 bases and J lost 4, with 16 bases in between. CDR3 length: 14 residues. The CDR3 spells CAWKVWGDLYGYTF. CDR3 nucleotide sequence: TGTGCCTGGAAAGTATGGGGCGACCTCTATGGCTACACCTTC.

This chain links TRBV7-9 with TRBJ2-5; 14 bases map to TRBD2. J was trimmed by 5 bases and V by 4 bases; bases with no gene match: 12. CDR3 length: 18 amino acids. The germline V gene has CDR1 SEHNR and CDR2 FQNEAQ (reference sequence). CDR3 DNA sequence: TGTGCCAGCAGCTCCCAATTGACTAGCGGGAGGGCTCGGGAGACCCAGTACTTC. Its translation: CASSSQLTSGRARETQYF.

The V gene is TRBV9, the J gene TRBJ2-4, with D perhaps TRBD2 (6 bases). V lost 3 bases and J lost 8, with 15 bases in between. In germline, CDR1 is SGDLS, CDR2 YYNGEE. The CDR3 is 14 amino acids. The CDR3 is CASSGGTLGDIQYF. The CDR3 DNA reads as TGTGCCAGCAGCGGAGGGACTCTAGGGGACATTCAGTACTTC.